The TCR beta chain described here comes from a study of PD-L1 blockade in urothelial cancer (dated by TCRdb to the late 2010s). Concerning the study at large: Therapy was started at some point between 2012 and 2014 for all patients, and atezolizumab 1,200 mg was administered intravenously every 3 weeks. Whole exome sequencing and RNA sequencing of pretreatment tumors were performed alongside TCR sequencing in the same patients. Pretreatment tumor samples and matched peripheral blood, collected serially before and after atezolizumab treatment, underwent TCR sequencing. Durable clinical benefit was achieved by nine patients and was not achieved by 20 patients. Progression-free survival longer than 6 months counted as durable clinical benefit, and TCR features were additionally tested against both progression-free and overall survival. Under 30 patients had pretreatment blood TCR-seq, 24 had at least one posttreatment blood collection, and 24 had tumor TCR-seq. Patients had an ECOG performance status of 0 or 1 and had received between 0 and 3 prior chemotherapy regimens. Blood samples were analyzed at 3 weeks after treatment start (second dose) and at 6 weeks after treatment start. Blood samples yielded a median of around 140,000 T cells and some 80,000 unique TCRs, with median clonality around 0.083. Somatic, immune and clinical correlates of response to PD-L1 blockade with atezolizumab in urothelial cancer were the focus of an exploratory multi-omic analysis. About 85% of the 29 patients were identified as males with urothelial cancer of bladder origin, and a prior smoking history was reported by 18 of 29 patients. What the work shows at the level of the full study, not this receptor alone: Improved progression-free and overall survival was found to be associated with pretreatment peripheral blood TCR clonality below the median. Because the sample size was small (n of about 29) and many exploratory analyses were performed, the results are intended to be hypothesis-generating. Greater expansion of tumor-associated TCR clones in peripheral blood 3 weeks after the start of treatment was observed in patients with durable benefit (n ≈ 22, p = 0.022).

The junction shows trimming of 6 bases on V and 8 bases on J, plus 10 bases between the germline ends. The CDR3 runs 12 amino acids, cysteine and phenylalanine included. Just CDR3 DNA is preserved here, 36 bases in frame from base 1. CDR1 and CDR2, per the germline V gene, are MDHEN and SYDVKM. Synthetic TCR analog templates were spiked into each PCR so that absolute template abundance could be estimated from read counts. Using the immunoSEQ assay, TCRbeta CDR3 regions were amplified from genomic DNA with bias-controlled V and J gene primers. Sequencing of rearranged TCRbeta segments was performed at approximately 20X coverage. The original methods were these. Clustering was used to correct sequencing errors, and CDR3s were annotated against IMGT so that V, D and J genes could be assigned. Downstream analyses used only productive TCRbeta rearrangements and left out out-of-frame or stop-codon sequences. To compute clonality, Shannon entropy was normalized by the log of the number of unique productive sequences and then subtracted from one. Fisher's exact test with Benjamini-Hochberg correction, at a threshold of adjusted p below 0.01, was used to find clones that differed between time points or between blood and tumor. Not all clones reach the TCRdb copy of this immuneACCESS table, which keeps in-frame sequences only. Checked studies attribute under half of the gap to unresolved V genes and leave the rest unexplained. Clone size and V and J calls were adopted from that table, with D and trimming inferred from the DNA. The sample table lists over 70,000 clones, around four fifths of them with a count of one. The ten largest clones add up to roughly 8% of the sample.

Remarks on this clone: It lacks a known antigen. Per-base quality was not reported, and no clone a single base away is much larger than it.

Per the publication, the time point label means: peripheral blood 6 weeks after treatment start. The cohort comprised approximately 30 patients with locally advanced or metastatic urothelial carcinoma treated at Memorial Sloan Kettering on a trial protocol. Peripheral blood mononuclear cells were collected pretreatment and during treatment, at between 1 and 8 total time points per patient. The Qiagen DNeasy Blood extraction kit was used to purify genomic DNA from total PBMCs and tumor samples. Collected pretreatment and during treatment, PBMCs were isolated and stored as previously described. This chain joins TRBV28 to TRBJ1-4; no D gene is confidently identified. The material sequenced was PBMCs, taken around atezolizumab (anti-PD-L1) treatment. This sequence originates from a man in his sixties or seventies with urothelial cancer. The base sequence is TGTGCCAGCAGAACCTCGGGGGAAAAACTGTTTTTT. It translates to CASRTSGEKLFF.